This TCR beta chain is from a study of T cell changes during pregnancy in multiple sclerosis. The table came from immunoSEQ multiplex PCR; TCRdb's copy has only in-frame clones and leaves some out. Here the sample spans some 29,000 clones, about nine tenths being singletons. The TCR was taken from a female donor in good health, enrolled as a control in a pregnancy study. The sample was CD4+ T cells from peripheral blood mononuclear cells, taken in the first trimester of pregnancy.

The chain's CDR3 is CASSGGLAGRETQYF. CDR3 in DNA: TGTGCCAGCAGTGGGGGACTAGCGGGGCGGGAGACCCAGTACTTC. This rearrangement joins TRBV2 to TRBJ2-5; 13 bases fit TRBD2. The J segment lost 5 bases and the V segment lost 4 bases, leaving 4 bases of the junction unmatched. The CDR3 is 15 residues long. Germline CDR1 reads SNHLY; CDR2 reads FYNNEI.